The 32 T cell receptor beta chains presented below share a single source sample, sequenced in a study of T cells in Graves' hyperthyroidism and ophthalmopathy. Authors of the study amplified TCR beta CDR3 regions from RNA transcripts. The HTBI primer set was used in a first-round RT-PCR of the TCR CDR3. MiXCR was run by TCRdb on the multiplex PCR reads, yielding one entry per CDR3 protein. The table lists 300,000 or so distinct CDR3 sequences, 15% to 20% of them singletons. The sample taken for sequencing was blood. The receptors stem from a woman between 45 and 65 years old with Graves' hyperthyroidism.

This clonotype was seen more than once but under ten times. The chain couples TRBV5-6 to TRBJ2-1, with 8 positions matching TRBD2. This CDR3 has 13 residues. CDR1 is SGHDT, CDR2 YYEEEE, per germline. The J segment lost 9 bases and the V segment lost 5 bases, leaving 7 bases of the junction unmatched. The CDR3 coding sequence is TGTGCCAGCAGTTGGACTAGCCTCGTTGAGCAGTTCTTC. Translating gives CASSWTSLVEQFF.

A note on this clonotype: This clone may be a read error of a much larger clone one base away. The chain combines TRBV28 with TRBJ2-7, with D tentatively TRBD2 (6 bases). Trimming took 7 bases from V and 4 from J, leaving 14 bases between them. The germline V gene encodes CDR1 MDHEN and CDR2 SYDVKM. The CDR3 sequence is 13 residues long. CDR3 DNA sequence: TGTGCCAGCACCCCCCCAGGGACTTACGAGCAGTACTTC. Translated: CASTPPGTYEQYF.

A note on this clonotype: An end of the junction differs from the germline gene, which may be a read error. The CDR3 is CASSLAGGNSNEQYF. DNA for the CDR3: TGTGCCAGCAGCTTAGCAGGCGGGAACTCCAACGAGCAGTACTTC. This chain uses TRBV7-9 with TRBJ2-7, with a possible D match to TRBD2 (6 bases). Germline assignment: CDR1 SEHNR and CDR2 FQNEAQ (reference sequence). CDR3 length: 15 amino acids.

This clonotype has at least ten counts. The rearrangement links TRBV7-9 to TRBJ2-7; D is perhaps TRBD2 (5 bases). Germline loops: CDR1 SEHNR, CDR2 FQNEAQ (reference sequence). CDR3 length equals 14 residues. With 5 bases removed from V and 5 bases from J, the gap between germline ends came to 16 bases. CDR3 DNA: TGTGCCAGCAGCAGAATTGGAGTCGGGGACGAGCAGTACGTC. It is translated as CASSRIGVGDEQYV.

This rearrangement joins TRBV12-3 or TRBV12-4 to TRBJ1-5; the D is unclear. The CDR3 contains 13 residues. V lost 1 base and J lost 4, with 5 bases in between. The CDR3 region is CASSLEPNQPQHF. CDR3 DNA sequence: TGTGCCAGCAGTTTAGAGCCAAATCAGCCCCAGCATTTT.

The table lists this clonotype with many counts. The V gene is TRBV6-1, the J gene TRBJ1-1, with D perhaps TRBD1 (6 bases). V was pared by 0 bases and J by 2 bases, with 16 bases between. The CDR3 extends over 17 amino acids. In germline, CDR1 is MNHNS, CDR2 SASEGT. CDR3 nucleotides: TGTGCCAGCAGTGAAGCTGGAACAGGAGGGGGAAACACTGAAGCTTTCTTT. Translation gives CASSEAGTGGGNTEAFF.

This clonotype was observed a few times. The CDR3 DNA reads as TGTGCCAGTAGTACGATACCGGGACAGCAGTATCAGCCCCAGCATTTT. It specifies CASSTIPGQQYQPQHF. V and J are TRBV19 and TRBJ1-5; TRBD1 matches 7 bases. Germline V gene sequence: CDR1 LNHDA, CDR2 SQIVND (reference sequence). The length of the CDR3 is 16 residues. V lost 4 bases and J lost 5; bases outside the gene matches: 11.

The chain combines TRBV24-1 with TRBJ2-2; 8 bases are a match to TRBD1. There are 14 residues in the CDR3. Trimming removed 10 bases from V and 3 bases from J; junction bases left unmatched: 6. Germline V gene data show CDR1 as KGHDR and CDR2 as SFDVKD. CDR3 in DNA: TGTGCCACTCAGGGGGCCGTGGACACCGGGGAGCTGTTTTTT. It is translated as CATQGAVDTGELFF.

This clonotype was seen a few times. The V and J genes are TRBV5-4 and TRBJ2-7; D might be TRBD1 (6 bases). The CDR3 runs to 16 residues. Per the germline V gene, CDR1 is SGHNT and CDR2 is YYREEE (reference sequence). V dropped 1 base and J dropped 0 bases, with 14 bases sitting between them. This CDR3 is CASSLTQGSFSYEQYF. The CDR3 DNA reads TGTGCCAGCAGCTTGACGCAGGGGTCTTTCTCCTACGAGCAGTACTTC. The full variable domain, in which reference TRBV5-4 and TRBJ2-7 provide the parts outside the CDR3, is ETGVTQSPTHLIKTRGQQVTLRCSSQSGHNTVSWYQQALGQGPQFIFQYYREEENGRGNFPPRFSGLQFPNYSSELNVNALELDDSALYLCASSLTQGSFSYEQYFGPGTRLTVT.

This clonotype was recorded many times. This chain connects TRBV10-3 to TRBJ2-1; possible D gene TRBD2, 6 bases. This CDR3 is 16 amino acids long. Per germline, CDR1 ENHRY and CDR2 SYGVKD. CDR3 nucleotides: TGTGCGAACTCGCCAGGCCCGGGAGTCTCTTACAATGAGCAGTTCTTC. Its translation: CANSPGPGVSYNEQFF.

This clonotype was detected ten times or more. The chain recombines TRBV20-1 with TRBJ2-5; D tentatively fits TRBD1 or TRBD2 (5 bases each). V was cut by 3 bases and J by 4 bases, with 9 bases left in between. CDR3 length equals 12 residues. The V gene's germline CDR1 is DFQATT and CDR2 SNEGSKA (reference sequence). For the CDR3, the DNA is TGCAGTGCTAGCGGGACGGGAGAGACCCAGTACTTC. Its translation: CSASGTGETQYF.

This rearrangement joins TRBV5-1 to TRBJ2-2; 7 bases are a match to TRBD2. The CDR3 consists of 14 residues. V trimming: 4 bases; J trimming: 7 bases; junction bases outside the gene matches: 7. Germline CDR1 is SGHRS and CDR2 is YFSETQ. This chain's CDR3 is CASSDPREGGELFF. The CDR3 region has the DNA TGCGCCAGCAGCGACCCCAGGGAGGGCGGGGAGCTGTTTTTT.

This chain's CDR3 is CASSKGQRNNEQFF. Here the CDR3 DNA reads TGTGCCAGCAGTAAAGGACAGAGAAACAATGAGCAGTTCTTC. The V gene is TRBV12-3 or TRBV12-4, the J gene TRBJ2-1, with a tentative D call TRBD1 (6 bases). The CDR3 runs 14 residues. Trimming stripped 5 bases from V and 5 bases from J, with 13 bases between.

The V gene is TRBV6-5, the J gene TRBJ1-6; D unclear. CDR3 length equals 14 residues. CDR1 and CDR2 from the germline V gene are MNHEY and SVGAGI. V dropped 0 bases and J dropped 9 bases, with 9 bases sitting between them. The CDR3 loop is CASSYSISGSPLHF. CDR3 DNA sequence: TGTGCCAGCAGTTACTCGATTTCCGGTTCACCCCTCCACTTT.

This clonotype was seen only a few times. The chain recombines TRBV10-3 with TRBJ1-5, with a weak D call TRBD1 (6 bases). V was pared by 6 bases and J by 3 bases, with 15 bases between. The CDR3 extends over 15 amino acids. Germline V gives CDR1 ENHRY, CDR2 SYGVKD. The CDR3 coding sequence is TGTGCCATCAGGGGCGAGGGGGGGACCAATCAGCCCCAGCATTTT. Protein sequence: CAIRGEGGTNQPQHF.

This clonotype was counted only a few times. The CDR3 protein is CASSVGGAEAFF. CDR3 bases: TGCGCCAGCAGTGTGGGGGGGGCTGAAGCTTTCTTT. The chain employs TRBV10-2 and TRBJ1-1; possible D gene TRBD1, 5 bases. The V gene lost 4 bases and the J gene lost 6 bases, with 9 bases spanning the gap. CDR1 and CDR2 from the germline V gene are WSHSY and SAAADI. CDR3 length: 12 amino acids.

This clonotype was seen a few times. The DNA for the CDR3 is TGTGCCAGTAGTTTTAGCGGGGGGGGACAAGAGACCCAGTACTTC. Translated: CASSFSGGGQETQYF. The rearrangement links TRBV19 to TRBJ2-5; 11 nucleotides agree with TRBD2. Per the germline V gene, CDR1 is LNHDA and CDR2 is SQIVND (reference sequence). Losses at the gene ends were 5 bases for V and 2 bases for J; bases not matched to a gene: 4. The CDR3 is made up of 15 amino acids.

This clonotype came up a few times. The rearrangement joins TRBV20-1 to TRBJ2-7; D may be TRBD2 (5 bases). Germline V lookup: CDR1 DFQATT, CDR2 SNEGSKA (reference sequence). The CDR3 contains 14 residues. Trimming cost V 5 bases and J 2 bases, with 16 bases left between them. The CDR3 reads CSAQSGIKAYEQYF. CDR3 nucleotides: TGCAGTGCTCAATCCGGGATAAAAGCCTACGAGCAGTACTTC.

This clonotype turned up a few times. The rearrangement links TRBV7-3 to TRBJ2-2, with 9 bases aligning to TRBD1. The V gene end was trimmed by 3 bases and the J gene end by 4 bases; junction bases not matched to a gene: 3. The CDR3 is 15 residues long. The germline CDR1 and CDR2 sequences are SGHTA and FQGTGA. CDR3 loop: CASSLGQGLTGELFF. CDR3 nucleotides: TGTGCCAGCAGCTTGGGACAGGGACTCACCGGGGAGCTGTTTTTT. Complete variable domain (other parts from reference TRBV7-3 and TRBJ2-2): GAGVSQTPSNKVTEKGKYVELRCDPISGHTALYWYRQSLGQGPEFLIYFQGTGAADDSGLPNDRFFAVRPEGSVSTLKIQRTERGDSAVYLCASSLGQGLTGELFFGEGSRLTVL.

This clonotype was counted between two and nine times. The rearrangement joins TRBV12-3 or TRBV12-4 to TRBJ2-4; the match to TRBD2 covers 11 bases. V lost 4 bases to trimming and J lost 9 bases; unmatched junction nucleotides: 5. The CDR3 covers 14 residues. The CDR3 bases are TGTGCCAGCAGTTCCGGGACTAGCGGAGGCATTCAGTACTTC. Amino acids: CASSSGTSGGIQYF.

This chain connects TRBV20-1 to TRBJ2-5, with 7 bases that match TRBD2. The CDR3 spans 13 residues. V was pared by 4 bases and J by 5 bases, with 7 bases of the junction left unmatched. Per germline, CDR1 DFQATT and CDR2 SNEGSKA (reference sequence). This CDR3 is CSAIGLDGETQYF. CDR3 DNA sequence: TGCAGTGCTATTGGACTAGATGGGGAGACCCAGTACTTC.

This clonotype occurred many times. The chain couples TRBV6-1 to TRBJ1-1; D gene unclear. V was shortened by 4 bases and J by 5 bases, with 14 bases between the two germline ends. The CDR3 consists of 14 residues. Germline CDR1 reads MNHNS; CDR2 reads SASEGT. CDR3 nucleotide sequence: TGTGCCAGCAGTGTGTTCGGGAGTTGGACTGAAGCTTTCTTT. Encoded protein: CASSVFGSWTEAFF.

The J gene is TRBJ1-6, the V gene TRBV5-1; unclear D gene. Germline CDR1 reads SGHRS; CDR2 reads YFSETQ. The CDR3 extends over 15 amino acids. Trimming left V 4 bases short and J 1 base short, with 9 bases between. The CDR3 DNA follows: TGCGCCAGCAGCCCAAGTGGGTCCTATAATTCACCCCTCCACTTT. Protein: CASSPSGSYNSPLHF.

This clonotype was observed a few times. This sequence joins TRBV7-9 and TRBJ1-2, with D perhaps matching TRBD1 (5 bases). CDR1 is SEHNR and CDR2 is FQNEAQ in the germline V gene (reference sequence). The CDR3 has 16 amino acids. The germline V and J ends were trimmed by 5 bases and 4 bases, with 20 bases remaining between them. The CDR3 DNA is TGTGCCAGCAGCGTTTTACTCAGGGATGGGGGCTATGGCTACACCTTC. Translating it yields CASSVLLRDGGYGYTF.

The table lists this clonotype with many counts. The chain joins TRBV30 to TRBJ2-1; 9 nucleotides align to TRBD2. The length of the CDR3 is 14 residues. V shed 3 bases, J shed 6 bases, and the junction held 6 bases outside the gene matches. Germline V gene sequence: CDR1 GTSNPN, CDR2 SVGIG (reference sequence). The CDR3 loop is CAWSNSGGLNEQFF. The DNA of the CDR3 is TGTGCCTGGAGCAATAGCGGGGGCCTCAATGAGCAGTTCTTC. The whole variable domain, remainder taken from reference TRBV30 and TRBJ2-1, is SQTIHQWPATLVQPVGSPLSLECTVEGTSNPNLYWYRQAAGRGLQLLFYSVGIGQISSEVPQNLSASRPQDRQFILSSKKLLLSDSGFYLCAWSNSGGLNEQFFGPGTRLTVL.

This clonotype was detected only once. A much larger clone is a single base away; this may be a read error. The J gene is TRBJ2-1, the V gene TRBV7-9, with D possibly TRBD2 on 5 matching bases. This CDR3 comprises 17 residues. V lost 2 bases to trimming and J lost 0 bases, with 14 bases between them. The V gene's germline CDR1 is SEHNR and CDR2 FQNEAQ (reference sequence). DNA of the CDR3: TGTGCCAGCAGCTTACGCCAGCGGTGGGCCTCCTACAATGAGCAGTTCTTC. It is translated as CASSLRQRWASYNEQFF.

The rearrangement links TRBV12-3 or TRBV12-4 to TRBJ1-5, with D possibly matching TRBD1 (6 bases). The CDR3 contains 14 residues. Trimming shortened V by 7 bases and J by 3 bases, and 13 bases separated the two germline ends. The DNA of the CDR3 is TGTGCCAGCAATTTTACAGGGCTCAATCAGCCCCAGCATTTT. It yields the protein CASNFTGLNQPQHF.

Here the CDR3 reads CASSQEFETLSGNTIYF. Here the CDR3 DNA reads TGTGCCAGCAGCCAAGAATTCGAGACCCTCTCTGGAAACACCATATATTTT. This rearrangement joins TRBV3-1 to TRBJ1-3; D is uncertain. Germline V gene sequence: CDR1 LGHDT, CDR2 YNNKEL (reference sequence). The CDR3 has 17 residues. V was trimmed by 0 bases and J by 0 bases, leaving 12 bases between them.

This clonotype was counted at least ten times. This chain's CDR3 is CASSLGGLGNTEAFF. The DNA for the CDR3 is TGCGCCAGCAGCTTGGGGGGGTTAGGAAACACTGAAGCTTTCTTT. The J gene is TRBJ1-1, the V gene TRBV5-1, with D tentatively TRBD1 (5 bases). The V end was cut by 0 bases, the J end by 2 bases, with 11 bases between. Germline values: CDR1 SGHRS, CDR2 YFSETQ. The length of the CDR3 is 15 residues.

The table lists this clonotype with a few counts. This chain connects TRBV20-1 to TRBJ1-2; 7 bases are shared with TRBD1. The germline V gene encodes CDR1 DFQATT and CDR2 SNEGSKA (reference sequence). V dropped 6 bases and J dropped 4; count of bases not matched to a gene: 11. There are 14 residues in the CDR3. The CDR3 sequence is CSASGQSVPYGYTF. For the CDR3, the DNA is TGCAGTGCGTCGGGACAGTCGGTTCCCTATGGCTACACCTTC.

The chain links TRBV9 to TRBJ2-3; perhaps TRBD2 as D (6 bases). The ends were cut back, 6 bases at V and 7 bases at J, with 18 bases in the middle. CDR1 and CDR2 from the germline V gene are SGDLS and YYNGEE. The CDR3 runs to 14 residues. The CDR3 reads CASTRDSISNTQYF. The CDR3 DNA is TGTGCCAGCACCCGGGACTCCATCTCAAATACGCAGTATTTT.

The chain is built from TRBV7-8 and TRBJ1-5; the match to TRBD1 covers 10 bases. V lost 6 bases to trimming and J lost 2 bases; unmatched junction nucleotides: 7. CDR3 length: 16 amino acids. Looked up from germline, CDR1 is SGHVS and CDR2 is FQNEAQ. The CDR3 here is CASSSTGTGGNQPQHF. The CDR3 bases are TGTGCCAGCAGTTCTACGGGGACAGGGGGCAATCAGCCCCAGCATTTT.